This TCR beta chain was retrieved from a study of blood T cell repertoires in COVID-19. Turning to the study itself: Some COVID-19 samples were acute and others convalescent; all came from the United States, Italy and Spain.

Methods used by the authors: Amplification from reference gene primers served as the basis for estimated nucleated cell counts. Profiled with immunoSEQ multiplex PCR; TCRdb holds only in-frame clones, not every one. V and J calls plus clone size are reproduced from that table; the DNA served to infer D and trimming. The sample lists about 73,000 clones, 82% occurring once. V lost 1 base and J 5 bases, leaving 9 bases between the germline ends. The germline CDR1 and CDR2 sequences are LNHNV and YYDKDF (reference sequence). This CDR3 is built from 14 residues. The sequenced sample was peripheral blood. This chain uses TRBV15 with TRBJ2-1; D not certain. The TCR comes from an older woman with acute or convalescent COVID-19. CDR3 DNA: TGTGCCACCAGCAGAGGGCTTTTGAACAATGAGCAGTTCTTC. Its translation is CATSRGLLNNEQFF.